Following are 6 T cell receptor beta chains from one sample sequenced in a study of response to subunit inactivated influenza vaccine. MiXCR, run by TCRdb on the RT-PCR reads, gives a single entry per CDR3 protein. The data hold about half a million distinct CDR3 sequences, with 11% observed a single time. The sample consisted of PBMCs from blood, taken roughly 46 days after vaccination. The receptor set was obtained from a man aged 50 to 60 who received an inactivated influenza vaccine.

This clonotype was detected ten times or more. The chain has TRBV28 and TRBJ2-7; 13 bases map to TRBD2. V lost 6 bases, J lost 2 bases, and 4 bases stayed unmatched. The CDR3 spans 15 residues. Germline CDR1 MDHEN, CDR2 SYDVKM. CDR3 sequence: CASSPLAGGPYEQYF. The CDR3, as DNA: TGTGCCAGCAGCCCACTAGCGGGGGGGCCCTACGAGCAGTACTTC.

In its sample, this clonotype was seen many times. The chain is built from TRBV29-1 and TRBJ1-1; no clear D gene. V lost 3 bases and J 0 bases, leaving 8 bases between the germline ends. The CDR3 is 13 amino acids. Germline lookup yields CDR1 SQVTM and CDR2 ANQGSEA. In DNA form, the CDR3 reads TGCAGCGTTGAGGTTGGGATGAACACTGAAGCTTTCTTT. Protein sequence: CSVEVGMNTEAFF.

The V gene is TRBV10-3, the J gene TRBJ1-1, with 8 bases aligning to TRBD1. The CDR3 loop spans 14 amino acids. Per the germline V gene, CDR1 is ENHRY and CDR2 is SYGVKD. After removal of 4 bases from V and 1 base from J, the junction contained 2 bases not matched to a gene. CDR3 protein: CAISGTGTNTEAFF. DNA of the CDR3: TGTGCCATCAGTGGGACAGGGACGAACACTGAAGCTTTCTTT.

The chain recombines TRBV7-2 with TRBJ1-5, with D maybe TRBD1 (5 bases). Germline V lookup: CDR1 SGHTA, CDR2 FQGNSA. The CDR3 sequence is 16 residues long. The V end lost 5 bases, the J end lost 7 bases, and 21 bases lay between the germline ends. This CDR3 is CASSGGGTGGGQPQHF. DNA of the CDR3: TGTGCCAGCAGCGGGGGAGGGACTGGAGGCGGGCAGCCCCAGCATTTT.

This clonotype was recorded many times. This chain links TRBV12-3 or TRBV12-4 with TRBJ2-6; TRBD1 matches at 8 bases. J lost 2 bases, V lost 6 bases, and 9 bases had no gene match. This CDR3 has 17 residues. The CDR3 reads CASRSGQGDPGANVLTF. The CDR3, as DNA: TGTGCCAGCAGAAGCGGACAGGGCGATCCTGGGGCCAACGTCCTGACTTTC.

V usage is TRBV7-2 and J usage is TRBJ2-2, with D unresolved. The CDR3 consists of 13 residues. Trimming took off 2 bases at V and 4 bases at J, with 5 bases between the two ends. Germline V gene sequence: CDR1 SGHTA, CDR2 FQGNSA. Written as DNA, the CDR3 is TGTGCCAGCAGCTTATACAGCACCGGGGAGCTGTTTTTT. The encoded protein is CASSLYSTGELFF.